This record covers a single T cell receptor beta chain. Its antigen is currently unknown. The data originate from a study of CD4 T cells in relation to SARS-CoV-2 and coronaviruses. Sequenced by immunoSEQ multiplex PCR; TCRdb stores in-frame clones only, minus some. Of 36,000 or so clones in the sample, 77% were seen once. Looked up from germline, CDR1 is LNHDA and CDR2 is SQIVND (reference sequence). V gave up 3 bases and J gave up 5 bases, with 20 bases separating them. The CDR3 is 17 residues long. Sequenced: memory CD4+ T cells from PBMCs, cultured in vitro. The source of this sequence is an adult with COVID-19. J is TRBJ1-5 and V is TRBV19; TRBD1 might be the D (6 bases). The DNA of the CDR3 is TGTGCCAGTAGTATCGCGGCAGGGGAATCCACTGATCAGCCCCAGCATTTT. This encodes CASSIAAGESTDQPQHF.